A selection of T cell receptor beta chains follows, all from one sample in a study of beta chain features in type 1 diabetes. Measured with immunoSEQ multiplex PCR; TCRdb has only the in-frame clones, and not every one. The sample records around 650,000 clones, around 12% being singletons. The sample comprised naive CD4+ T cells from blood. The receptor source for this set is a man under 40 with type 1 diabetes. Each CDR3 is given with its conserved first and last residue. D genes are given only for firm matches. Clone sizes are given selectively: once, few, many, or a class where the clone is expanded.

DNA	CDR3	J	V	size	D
TGTGCCAGCAGCCTCGGACAGCCAGAGACCCAGTACTTC	CASSLGQPETQYF	TRBJ2-5	TRBV5-6	.	.
TGTGCCAGCACCTACAATGCGCCCGGGGAGCTGTTTTTT	CASTYNAPGELFF	TRBJ2-2	TRBV6-6	many	.
TGCACCAGCAGCAATGGGGCCAGCGGGGGGGCCATCTCCTACAATGAGCAGTTCTTC	CTSSNGASGGAISYNEQFF	TRBJ2-1	TRBV1	few	.
TGTGCCAGCAGCGTAGCCCCACAAAATGAGCAGTTCTTC	CASSVAPQNEQFF	TRBJ2-1	TRBV9	few	.
TGTGCCAGCAGTTCAGGGGCCTCCTACAATGAGCAGTTCTTC	CASSSGASYNEQFF	TRBJ2-1	TRBV6-1	.	.
TGTGCCTGGAGTGTTCCGGGCCTCCAAGAGACCCAGTACTTC	CAWSVPGLQETQYF	TRBJ2-5	TRBV30	.	.
TGTGCAAGTCGCTCCCCGTCCGGGAAAGGCACCGGGGAGCTGTTTTTT	CASRSPSGKGTGELFF	TRBJ2-2	TRBV12-2	many	.
TGCGCCAGCAGCCAAGAACGACAGGAAGCTAACTATGGCTACACCTTC	CASSQERQEANYGYTF	TRBJ1-2	TRBV4-3	few	.
TGTGCCAGCAGCTTAGCCCTAACTCTATGGGGCGAGCAGTACTTC	CASSLALTLWGEQYF	TRBJ2-7	TRBV11-3	.	.
TGTGCCAGCAGGGGACAGGGGACCTACAATGAGCAGTTCTTC	CASRGQGTYNEQFF	TRBJ2-1	TRBV6-5	.	TRBD1
TGCGCCAGCAGCCGCGTTCTGAACACTGAAGCTTTCTTT	CASSRVLNTEAFF	TRBJ1-1	TRBV5-1	.	.
TGCGCCAGCAGCTTGGCCAGGGGATCTGGGGCCAACGTCCTGACTTTC	CASSLARGSGANVLTF	TRBJ2-6	TRBV5-1	.	.